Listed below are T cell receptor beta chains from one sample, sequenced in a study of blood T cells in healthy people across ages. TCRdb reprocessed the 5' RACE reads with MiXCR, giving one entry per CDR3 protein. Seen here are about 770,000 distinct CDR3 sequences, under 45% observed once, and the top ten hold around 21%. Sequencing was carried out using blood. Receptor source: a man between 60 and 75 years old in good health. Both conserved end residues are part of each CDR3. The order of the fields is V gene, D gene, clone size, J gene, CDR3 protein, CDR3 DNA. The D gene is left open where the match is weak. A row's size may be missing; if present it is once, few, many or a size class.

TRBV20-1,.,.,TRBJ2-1,CSARRGGGDYNEQFF,TGCAGTGCTAGAAGGGGGGGGGGCGATTACAATGAGCAGTTCTTC
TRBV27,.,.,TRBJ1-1,CASSLGVVDTEAFF,TGTGCCAGCAGTTTGGGGGTGGTAGACACTGAAGCTTTCTTT
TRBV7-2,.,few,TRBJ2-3,CASSPTIYSPPSTDTQYF,TGTGCCAGCAGCCCTACTATATACAGCCCCCCTAGCACAGATACGCAGTATTTT
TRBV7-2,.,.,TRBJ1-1,CASSSQGLVTEAFF,TGTGCCAGCAGCTCACAGGGTCTGGTCACTGAAGCTTTCTTT
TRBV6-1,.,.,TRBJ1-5,CASSDRVVSQPQHF,TGTGCCAGCAGTGACAGGGTTGTAAGTCAGCCCCAGCATTTT
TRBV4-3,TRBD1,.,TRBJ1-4,CASSQVLGQGAEEKLFF,TGCGCCAGCAGCCAAGTATTAGGACAGGGGGCGGAAGAAAAACTGTTTTTT
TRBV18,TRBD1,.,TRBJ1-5,CASSQGGLGNQPQHF,TGTGCCAGCTCCCAAGGGGGCCTGGGAAATCAGCCCCAGCATTTT
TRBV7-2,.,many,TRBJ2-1,CASSITSNNEQFF,TGTGCCAGCAGCATCACTAGCAACAATGAGCAGTTCTTC
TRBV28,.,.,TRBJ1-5,CASSLWVRGNQPQHF,TGTGCCAGCAGTTTATGGGTTCGGGGCAATCAGCCCCAGCATTTT
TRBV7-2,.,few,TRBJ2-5,CASSVNRYQETQYF,TGTGCCAGCAGCGTAAACAGATATCAAGAGACCCAGTACTTC
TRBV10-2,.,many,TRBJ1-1,CASSGGMNTEAFF,TGCGCCAGCAGCGGAGGGATGAACACTGAAGCTTTCTTT
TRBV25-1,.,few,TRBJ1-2,CASSRGGTYGYTF,TGTGCCAGCAGTCGCGGGGGCACCTATGGCTACACCTTC
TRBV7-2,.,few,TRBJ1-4,CASSVTDTNEKLFF,TGTGCCAGCAGCGTGACGGATACTAATGAAAAACTGTTTTTT
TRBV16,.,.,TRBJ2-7,CASSQGGYLDYEQYF,TGTGCCAGCAGCCAAGGGGGGTACCTTGACTACGAGCAGTACTTC
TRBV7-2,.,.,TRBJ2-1,CASSLAVNRRDEQFF,TGTGCCAGCAGCTTAGCGGTCAATCGTCGCGATGAGCAGTTCTTC
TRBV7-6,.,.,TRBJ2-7,CASSLEPDIPYEQYF,TGTGCCAGCAGCTTAGAGCCGGACATACCCTACGAGCAGTACTTC
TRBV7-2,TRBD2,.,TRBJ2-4,CASSTIGGTNIQYF,TGTGCCAGCAGTACTATCGGGGGGACTAACATTCAGTACTTC
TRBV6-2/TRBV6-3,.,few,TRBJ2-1,CASSIPSVQYEQFF,TGTGCCAGCAGTATCCCGTCGGTACAGTATGAGCAGTTCTTC
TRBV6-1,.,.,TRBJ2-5,CASRVAPRETQYF,TGTGCCAGCAGGGTAGCCCCACGAGAGACCCAGTACTTC
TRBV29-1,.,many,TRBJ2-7,CSVEYLLGATYEQYF,TGCAGCGTTGAATATTTGTTAGGGGCAACCTACGAGCAGTACTTC
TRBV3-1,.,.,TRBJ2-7,CASSQVGSGWQYF,TGTGCCAGCAGCCAAGTTGGGAGCGGGTGGCAGTACTTC
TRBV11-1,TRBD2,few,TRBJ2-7,CASSLGGLRYEQYF,TGTGCCAGCAGCTTAGGGGGACTACGCTACGAGCAGTACTTC
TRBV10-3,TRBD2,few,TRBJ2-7,CAIRSRGDSYEQYF,TGTGCCATCCGGTCTCGGGGGGATTCCTACGAGCAGTACTTC
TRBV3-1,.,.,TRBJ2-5,CASSQGMPETQYF,TGTGCCAGCAGCCAGGGGATGCCGGAGACCCAGTACTTC
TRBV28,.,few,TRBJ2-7,CASSSPRAGGSYEQYF,TGTGCCAGCAGTTCCCCCCGTGCAGGGGGGTCCTACGAGCAGTACTTC
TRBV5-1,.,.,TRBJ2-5,CASSLSNPSYERYF,TGCGCCAGCAGCTTATCAAATCCCAGCTACGAGCGGTACTTC
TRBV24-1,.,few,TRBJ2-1,CATSDTRDQRWEQFF,TGTGCCACCAGTGATACCCGGGACCAGCGTTGGGAGCAGTTCTTC
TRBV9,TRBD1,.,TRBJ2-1,CASSGDRLSCNEQFF,TGTGCCAGCAGTGGGGACAGGTTGAGCTGCAATGAGCAGTTCTTC
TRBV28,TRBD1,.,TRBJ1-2,CASSLSTGAYGYTF,TGTGCCAGCAGTTTATCGACAGGGGCCTATGGCTACACCTTC
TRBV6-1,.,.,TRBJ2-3,CASSEHRAGGTDTQYF,TGTGCCAGCAGCGAACACAGGGCCGGGGGCACAGATACGCAGTATTTT
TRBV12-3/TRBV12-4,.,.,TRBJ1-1,CASSSPINTEAFF,TGTGCCAGCAGCTCCCCAATAAACACTGAAGCTTTCTTT
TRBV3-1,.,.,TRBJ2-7,CASSLHEYEQYF,TGTGCCAGCAGCCTCCATGAGTACGAGCAGTACTTC
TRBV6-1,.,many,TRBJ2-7,CASTTRTSYEQYF,TGTGCCAGCACCACCCGAACATCCTACGAGCAGTACTTC
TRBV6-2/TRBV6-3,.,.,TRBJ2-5,CASKKTGGETQYF,TGTGCCAGCAAGAAAACAGGAGGGGAGACCCAGTACTTC
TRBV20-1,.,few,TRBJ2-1,CSASRGVAFSYNEQFF,TGCAGTGCTAGTAGGGGAGTGGCGTTCTCCTACAATGAGCAGTTCTTC
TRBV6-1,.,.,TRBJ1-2,CASSEGYREAMGYTF,TGTGCCAGCAGTGAAGGATATAGGGAGGCTATGGGCTACACCTTC
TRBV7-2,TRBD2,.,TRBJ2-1,CASSLGLTNERFF,TGTGCCAGCAGCTTGGGACTAACTAATGAGCGGTTCTTC
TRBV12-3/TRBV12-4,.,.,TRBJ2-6,CASRPTGTGANVLTF,TGTGCCAGCAGGCCAACAGGGACTGGGGCCAACGTCCTGACTTTC
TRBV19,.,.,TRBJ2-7,CASRAPGTSYEQYF,TGTGCCAGTCGCGCGCCCGGGACAAGTTACGAGCAGTACTTC
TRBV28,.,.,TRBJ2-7,CAATSGIGVDEQYF,TGTGCCGCTACCTCTGGGATAGGAGTGGATGAGCAGTACTTC
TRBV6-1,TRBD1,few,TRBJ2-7,CASSRTGTGKAYEQYF,TGTGCCAGCAGTCGGACCGGGACAGGAAAAGCCTACGAGCAGTACTTC
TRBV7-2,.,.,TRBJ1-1,CASSSQVRNTEAFF,TGTGCCAGCAGCTCCCAGGTCAGGAACACTGAAGCTTTCTTT
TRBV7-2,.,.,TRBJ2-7,CASSLHQGSEQYF,TGTGCCAGCAGCTTGCATCAGGGAAGCGAGCAGTACTTC
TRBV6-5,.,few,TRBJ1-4,CASRSVTMGEKLFF,TGTGCCAGCAGAAGTGTGACTATGGGTGAAAAACTGTTTTTT
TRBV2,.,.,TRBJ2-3,CASSYQGSPTDTQYF,TGTGCCAGCAGTTACCAGGGTAGCCCCACAGATACGCAGTATTTT